This section outlines one TCR beta chain sequence together with its context. Its antigen is not known. Germline V CDR1 and CDR2: DFQATT, SNEGSKA (reference sequence). After removal of 2 bases from V and 8 bases from J, the junction contained 11 bases not matched to a gene. This CDR3 region has 15 residues. Primers used in a second PCR of about 7 to 11 cycles were a sample-barcoded 5' primer and a J-beta primer mix. Each TCR beta cDNA got a 12-nucleotide random molecular identifier. Each CDR3 protein is one row after TCRdb ran MiXCR on the 5' RACE reads. Of some 710,000 distinct CDR3 sequences in the sample, over 20% were seen once. This record belongs to a study of blood T cells in healthy people across ages. Overall study findings and caveats: Naive T cell percentage by flow cytometry tracked strongly with beta diversity.

Extracted total RNA amounted to at least 5.5 micrograms for each sample. The V call is TRBV20-1, the J call TRBJ2-4; TRBD1 matches 8 bases. Source material: blood. This receptor was identified in a man aged 70-80 years in good health. CDR3 DNA sequence: TGCAGTGCTAGAATCACAGGGGGGAGCGTTGACATTCAGTACTTC. Translated: CSARITGGSVDIQYF.